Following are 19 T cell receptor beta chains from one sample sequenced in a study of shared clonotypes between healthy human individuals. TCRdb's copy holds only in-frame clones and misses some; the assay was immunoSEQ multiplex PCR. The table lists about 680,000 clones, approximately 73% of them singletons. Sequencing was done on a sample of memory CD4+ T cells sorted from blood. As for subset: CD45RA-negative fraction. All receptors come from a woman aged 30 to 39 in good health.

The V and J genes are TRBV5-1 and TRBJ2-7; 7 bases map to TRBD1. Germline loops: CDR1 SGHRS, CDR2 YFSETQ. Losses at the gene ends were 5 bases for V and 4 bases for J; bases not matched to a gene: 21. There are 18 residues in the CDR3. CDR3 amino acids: CASSFGPRPGQPVYEQYF. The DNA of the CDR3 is TGCGCCAGCAGTTTTGGACCCAGACCGGGACAGCCGGTTTACGAGCAGTACTTC.

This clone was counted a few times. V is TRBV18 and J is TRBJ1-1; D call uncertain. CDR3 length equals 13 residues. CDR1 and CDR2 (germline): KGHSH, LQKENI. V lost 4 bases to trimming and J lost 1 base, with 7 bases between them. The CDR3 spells CASSQEENTEAFF. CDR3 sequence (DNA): TGTGCCAGCTCACAAGAGGAGAACACTGAAGCTTTCTTT.

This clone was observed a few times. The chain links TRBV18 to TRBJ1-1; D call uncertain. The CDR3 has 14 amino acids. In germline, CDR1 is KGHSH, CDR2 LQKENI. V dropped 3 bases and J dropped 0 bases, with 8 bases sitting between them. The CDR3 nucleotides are TGTGCCAGCTCACCGTCGATTATGAACACTGAAGCTTTCTTT. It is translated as CASSPSIMNTEAFF.

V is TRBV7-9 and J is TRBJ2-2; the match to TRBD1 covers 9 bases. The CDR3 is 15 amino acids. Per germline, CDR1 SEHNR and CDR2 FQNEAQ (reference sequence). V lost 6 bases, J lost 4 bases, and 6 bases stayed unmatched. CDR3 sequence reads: CASRLTTGGTGELFF. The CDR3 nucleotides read TGTGCCAGCAGGCTTACGACAGGGGGCACCGGGGAGCTGTTTTTT.

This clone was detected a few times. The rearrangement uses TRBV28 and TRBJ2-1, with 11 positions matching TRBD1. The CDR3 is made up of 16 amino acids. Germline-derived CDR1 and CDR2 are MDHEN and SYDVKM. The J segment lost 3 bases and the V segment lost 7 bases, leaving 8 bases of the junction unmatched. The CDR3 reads CASITPGQGGYNEQFF. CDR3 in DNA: TGTGCCAGCATCACCCCGGGACAGGGGGGCTACAATGAGCAGTTCTTC.

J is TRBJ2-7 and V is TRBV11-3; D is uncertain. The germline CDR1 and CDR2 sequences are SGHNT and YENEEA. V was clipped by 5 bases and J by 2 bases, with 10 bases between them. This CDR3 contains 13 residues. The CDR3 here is CASSRGPTYEQYF. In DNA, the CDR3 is TGTGCCAGCAGCCGCGGACCAACCTACGAGCAGTACTTC.

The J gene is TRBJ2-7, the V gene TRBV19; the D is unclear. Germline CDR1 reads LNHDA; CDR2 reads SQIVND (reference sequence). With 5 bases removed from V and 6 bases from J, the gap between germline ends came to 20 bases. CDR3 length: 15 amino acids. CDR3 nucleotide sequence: TGTGCCAGTAGTTCCCCTCGGACGGCTTTGGCCGAGCAGTACTTC. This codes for CASSSPRTALAEQYF.

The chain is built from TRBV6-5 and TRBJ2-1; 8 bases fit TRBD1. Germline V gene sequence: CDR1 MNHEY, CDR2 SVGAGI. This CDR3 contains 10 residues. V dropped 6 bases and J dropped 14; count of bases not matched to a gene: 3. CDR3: CASRGTGEFF. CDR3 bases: TGTGCCAGCAGGGGGACAGGAGAGTTCTTC.

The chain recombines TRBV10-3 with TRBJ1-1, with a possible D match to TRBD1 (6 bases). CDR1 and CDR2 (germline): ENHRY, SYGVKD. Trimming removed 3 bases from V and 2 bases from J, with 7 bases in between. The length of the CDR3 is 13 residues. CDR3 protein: CAISEQGNTEAFF. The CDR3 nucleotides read TGTGCCATCAGTGAACAGGGTAACACTGAAGCTTTCTTT.

The DNA of the CDR3 is TGTGCCAGCGGTCCGGGAGCCCTCTACGAGCAGTACTTC. This encodes CASGPGALYEQYF. The chain uses TRBV6-6 and TRBJ2-7; the D gene is possibly TRBD2 (6 bases). V shed 8 bases and J shed 3 bases, with 14 bases lying between them. The germline CDR1 and CDR2 sequences are MNHNY and SVGAGI (reference sequence). The CDR3 has 13 amino acids.

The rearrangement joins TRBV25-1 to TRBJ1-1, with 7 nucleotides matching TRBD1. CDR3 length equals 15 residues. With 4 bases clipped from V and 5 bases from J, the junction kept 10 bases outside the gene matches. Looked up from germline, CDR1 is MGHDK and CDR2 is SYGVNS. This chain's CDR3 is CASSVNRGGLTEAFF. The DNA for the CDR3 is TGTGCCAGCAGTGTAAACAGGGGAGGTTTGACTGAAGCTTTCTTT.

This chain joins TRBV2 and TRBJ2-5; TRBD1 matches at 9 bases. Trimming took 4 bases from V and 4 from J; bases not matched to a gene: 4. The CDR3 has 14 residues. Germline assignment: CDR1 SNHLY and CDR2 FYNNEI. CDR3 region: CASSVQGALETQYF. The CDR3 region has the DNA TGTGCCAGCAGTGTACAGGGGGCCTTAGAGACCCAGTACTTC.

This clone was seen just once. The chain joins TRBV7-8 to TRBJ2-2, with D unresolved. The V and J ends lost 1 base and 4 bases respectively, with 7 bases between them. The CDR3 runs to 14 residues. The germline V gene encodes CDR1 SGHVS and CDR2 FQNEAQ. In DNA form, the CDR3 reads TGTGCCAGCAGCTTAGTCTGGGCCACCGGGGAGCTGTTTTTT. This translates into CASSLVWATGELFF.

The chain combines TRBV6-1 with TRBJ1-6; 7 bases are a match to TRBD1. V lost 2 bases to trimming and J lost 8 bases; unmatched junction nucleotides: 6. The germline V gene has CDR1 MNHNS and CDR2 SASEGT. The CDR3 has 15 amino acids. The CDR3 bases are TGTGCCAGCAGTGAACAGACAGGGCTGGATTCACCCCTCCACTTT. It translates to CASSEQTGLDSPLHF.

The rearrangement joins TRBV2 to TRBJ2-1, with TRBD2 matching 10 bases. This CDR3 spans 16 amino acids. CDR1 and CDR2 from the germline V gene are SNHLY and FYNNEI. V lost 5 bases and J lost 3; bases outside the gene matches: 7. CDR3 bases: TGTGCCAGCAGTTCACAGGGACTAGCGTTCTACAATGAGCAGTTCTTC. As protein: CASSSQGLAFYNEQFF. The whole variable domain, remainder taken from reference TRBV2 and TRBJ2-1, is EPEVTQTPSHQVTQMGQEVILRCVPISNHLYFYWYRQILGQKVEFLVSFYNNEISEKSEIFDDQFSVERPDGSNFTLKIRSTKLEDSAMYFCASSSQGLAFYNEQFFGPGTRLTVL.

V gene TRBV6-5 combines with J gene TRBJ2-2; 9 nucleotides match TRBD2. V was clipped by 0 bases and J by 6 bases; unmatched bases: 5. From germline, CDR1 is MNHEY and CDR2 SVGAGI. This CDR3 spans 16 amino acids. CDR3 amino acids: CASSYSSGSTPGELFF. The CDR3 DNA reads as TGTGCCAGCAGTTACTCTAGCGGGAGTACCCCCGGGGAGCTGTTTTTT.

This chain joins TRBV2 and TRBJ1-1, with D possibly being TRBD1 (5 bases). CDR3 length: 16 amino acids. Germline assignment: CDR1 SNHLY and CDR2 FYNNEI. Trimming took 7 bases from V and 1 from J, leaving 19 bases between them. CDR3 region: CASIDRWGGRNTEAFF. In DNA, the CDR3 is TGTGCCAGCATCGATCGGTGGGGGGGACGGAACACTGAAGCTTTCTTT.

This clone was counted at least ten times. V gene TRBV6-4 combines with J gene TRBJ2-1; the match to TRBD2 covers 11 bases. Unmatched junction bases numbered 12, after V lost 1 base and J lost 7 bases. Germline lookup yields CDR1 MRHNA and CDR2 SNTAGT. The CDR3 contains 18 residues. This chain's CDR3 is CASSDFPVSGRASNEQFF. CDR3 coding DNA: TGTGCCAGCAGTGACTTTCCAGTTAGCGGGAGGGCCTCAAATGAGCAGTTCTTC.

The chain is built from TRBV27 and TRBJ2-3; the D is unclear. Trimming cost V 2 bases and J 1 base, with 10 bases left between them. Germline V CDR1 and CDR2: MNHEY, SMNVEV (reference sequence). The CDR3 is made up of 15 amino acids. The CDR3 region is CASSLQSSRTDTQYF. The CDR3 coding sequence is TGTGCCAGCAGTTTACAGTCTTCCCGCACAGATACGCAGTATTTT.